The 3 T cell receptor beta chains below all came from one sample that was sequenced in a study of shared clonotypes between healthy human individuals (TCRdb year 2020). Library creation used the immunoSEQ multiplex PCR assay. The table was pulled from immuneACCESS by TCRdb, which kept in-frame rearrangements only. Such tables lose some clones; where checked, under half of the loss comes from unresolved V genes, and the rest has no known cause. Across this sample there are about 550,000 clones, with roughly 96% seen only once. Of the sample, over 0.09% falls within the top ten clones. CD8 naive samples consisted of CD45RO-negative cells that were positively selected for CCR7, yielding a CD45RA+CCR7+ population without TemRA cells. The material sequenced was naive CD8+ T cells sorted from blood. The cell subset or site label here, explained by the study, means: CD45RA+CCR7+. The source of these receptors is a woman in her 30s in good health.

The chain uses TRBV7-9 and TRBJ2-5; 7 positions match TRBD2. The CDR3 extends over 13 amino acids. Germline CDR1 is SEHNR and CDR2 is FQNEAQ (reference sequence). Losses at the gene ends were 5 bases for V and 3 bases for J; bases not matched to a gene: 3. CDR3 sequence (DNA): TGTGCCAGCAGCGGGACTATTAAAGAGACCCAGTACTTC. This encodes CASSGTIKETQYF.

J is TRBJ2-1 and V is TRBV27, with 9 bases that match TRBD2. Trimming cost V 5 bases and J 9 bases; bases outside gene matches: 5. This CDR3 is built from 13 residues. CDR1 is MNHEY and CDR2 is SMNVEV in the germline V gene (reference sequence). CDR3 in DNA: TGTGCCAGCAGTGCGTTACTAGCGGGTGAGCAGTTCTTC. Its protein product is CASSALLAGEQFF.

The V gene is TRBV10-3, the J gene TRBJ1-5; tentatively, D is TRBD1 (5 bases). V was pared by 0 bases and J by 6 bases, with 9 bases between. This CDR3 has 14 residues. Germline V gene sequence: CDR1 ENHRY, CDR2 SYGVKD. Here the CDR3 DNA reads TGTGCCATCAGTGAGTCCTCTGGGGGTCAGCCCCAGCATTTT. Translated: CAISESSGGQPQHF.